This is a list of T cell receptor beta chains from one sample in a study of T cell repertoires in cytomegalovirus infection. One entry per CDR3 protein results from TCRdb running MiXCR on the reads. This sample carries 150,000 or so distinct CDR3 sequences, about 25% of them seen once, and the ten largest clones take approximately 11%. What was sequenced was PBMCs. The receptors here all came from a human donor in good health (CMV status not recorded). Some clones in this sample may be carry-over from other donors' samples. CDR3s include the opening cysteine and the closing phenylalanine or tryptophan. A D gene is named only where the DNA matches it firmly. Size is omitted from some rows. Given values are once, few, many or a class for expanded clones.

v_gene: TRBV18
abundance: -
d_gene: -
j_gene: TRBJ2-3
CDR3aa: CASSPPMSTDTQYF
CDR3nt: TGTGCCAGCTCACCACCCATGAGCACAGATACGCAGTATTTT

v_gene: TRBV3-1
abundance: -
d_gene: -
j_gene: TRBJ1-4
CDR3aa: CASSSLQDPFNEKLFF
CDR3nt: TGTGCCAGCAGCTCCCTACAGGACCCCTTTAATGAAAAACTGTTTTTT

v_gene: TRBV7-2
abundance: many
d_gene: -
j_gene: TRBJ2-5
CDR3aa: CASSLATRGVETQYF
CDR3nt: TGTGCCAGCAGCTTAGCCACGCGGGGTGTGGAGACCCAGTACTTC

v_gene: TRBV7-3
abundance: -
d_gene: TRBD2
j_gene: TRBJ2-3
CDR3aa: CASSLIAGGSEDGQYF
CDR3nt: TGTGCCAGCAGCTTAATAGCGGGGGGCTCCGAGGATGGGCAGTATTTT

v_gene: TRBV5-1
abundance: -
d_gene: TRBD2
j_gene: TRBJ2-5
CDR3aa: CASSRGTSGQETQYF
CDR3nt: TGCGCCAGCAGCCGCGGGACTAGCGGACAAGAGACCCAGTACTTC

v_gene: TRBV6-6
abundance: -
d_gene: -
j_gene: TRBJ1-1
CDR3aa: CASSYMSGSNTEAFF
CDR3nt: TGTGCCAGCAGTTACATGTCAGGATCGAACACTGAAGCTTTCTTT

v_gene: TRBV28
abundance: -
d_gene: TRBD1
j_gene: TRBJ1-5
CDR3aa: CASSTGTGNQPQHF
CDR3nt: TGTGCCAGCAGTACCGGGACAGGCAATCAGCCCCAGCATTTT

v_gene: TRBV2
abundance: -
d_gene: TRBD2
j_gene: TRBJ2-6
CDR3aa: CASSEGGAGANVLTF
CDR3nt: TGTGCCAGCAGTGAGGGGGGGGCTGGGGCCAACGTCCTGACTTTC

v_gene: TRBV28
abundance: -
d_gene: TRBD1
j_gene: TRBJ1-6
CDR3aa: CASTTHVGQGALSYNSPLHF
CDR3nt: TGTGCCAGCACCACCCACGTGGGACAGGGGGCCCTCTCCTATAATTCACCCCTCCACTTT

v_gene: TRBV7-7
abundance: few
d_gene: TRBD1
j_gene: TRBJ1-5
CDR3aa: CASSRDRVKSNQPQHF
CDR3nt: TGTGCTAGCAGCCGAGACAGGGTGAAAAGCAATCAGCCCCAGCATTTT

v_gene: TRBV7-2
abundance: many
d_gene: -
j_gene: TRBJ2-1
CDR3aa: CASSPHPIYNEQFF
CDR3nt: TGTGCCAGCAGTCCCCATCCTATCTACAATGAGCAGTTCTTC

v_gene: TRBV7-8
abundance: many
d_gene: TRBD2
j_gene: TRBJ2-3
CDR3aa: CASSLDSGGAGTQYF
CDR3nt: TGTGCCAGCAGCTTAGATAGCGGGGGGGCTGGTACGCAGTATTTT

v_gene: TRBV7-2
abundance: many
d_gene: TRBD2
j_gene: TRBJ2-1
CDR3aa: CASSLELAGVYEQFF
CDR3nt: TGTGCCAGCAGCTTAGAACTAGCGGGAGTCTATGAGCAGTTCTTC

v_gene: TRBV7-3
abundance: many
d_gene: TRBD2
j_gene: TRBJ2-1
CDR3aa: CASSPSGLAGNEQFF
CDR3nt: TGTGCCAGCAGCCCATCCGGACTAGCGGGAAATGAGCAGTTCTTC

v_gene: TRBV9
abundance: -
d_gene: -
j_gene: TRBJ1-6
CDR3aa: CASSVGRGANYNSPLHF
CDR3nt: TGTGCCAGCAGCGTAGGTCGGGGAGCCAACTATAATTCACCCCTCCACTTT

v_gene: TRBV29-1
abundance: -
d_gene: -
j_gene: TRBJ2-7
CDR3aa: CSVMGYSSSYEQYF
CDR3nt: TGCAGCGTTATGGGGTACAGTAGCTCCTACGAGCAGTACTTC

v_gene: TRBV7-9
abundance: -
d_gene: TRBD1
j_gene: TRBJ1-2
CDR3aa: CASSLQGVAYGYTF
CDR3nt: TGTGCCAGCAGCTTACAGGGGGTCGCCTATGGCTACACCTTC

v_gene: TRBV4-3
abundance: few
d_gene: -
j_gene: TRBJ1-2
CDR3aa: CASSQDVIGGGQFYGYTF
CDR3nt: TGCGCCAGCAGCCAAGATGTGATCGGTGGGGGGCAATTCTATGGCTACACCTTC

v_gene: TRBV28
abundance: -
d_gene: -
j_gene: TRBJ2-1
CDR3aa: CASSSVMRNKNEQFF
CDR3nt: TGTGCCAGCAGTTCCGTTATGAGGAATAAAAATGAGCAGTTCTTC

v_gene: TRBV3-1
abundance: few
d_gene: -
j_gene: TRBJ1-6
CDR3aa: CASSQSDWGNSPLHF
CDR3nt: TGTGCCAGCAGCCAAAGTGACTGGGGTAATTCACCCCTCCACTTT

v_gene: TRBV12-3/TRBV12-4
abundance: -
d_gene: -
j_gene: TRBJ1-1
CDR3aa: CASSPTDRAEAFF
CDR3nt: TGTGCCAGCAGTCCGACCGACCGGGCGGAAGCTTTCTTT

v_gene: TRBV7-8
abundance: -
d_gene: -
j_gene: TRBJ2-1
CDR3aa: CASSSNRAEQFF
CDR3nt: TGTGCCAGCAGCTCAAACAGGGCTGAGCAGTTCTTC

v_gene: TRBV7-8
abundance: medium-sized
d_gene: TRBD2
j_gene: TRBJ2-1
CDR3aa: CASSLVIVSGRTKHEQFF
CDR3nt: TGTGCCAGCAGCTTAGTGATTGTTAGCGGGAGGACGAAACATGAGCAGTTCTTC

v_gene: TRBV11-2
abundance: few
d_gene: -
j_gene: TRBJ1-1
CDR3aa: CASSLDRKTEAFF
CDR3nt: TGTGCCAGCAGCTTAGACAGGAAAACTGAAGCTTTCTTT

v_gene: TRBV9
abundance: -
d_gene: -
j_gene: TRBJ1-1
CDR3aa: CASSVAWGGTEAFF
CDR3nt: TGTGCCAGCAGCGTAGCCTGGGGCGGGACTGAAGCTTTCTTT

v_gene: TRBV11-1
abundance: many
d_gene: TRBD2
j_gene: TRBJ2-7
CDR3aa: CASSLLRGTSSFGEQYF
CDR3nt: TGTGCCAGCAGCCTCCTTCGAGGGACTAGCTCTTTTGGGGAGCAGTACTTC

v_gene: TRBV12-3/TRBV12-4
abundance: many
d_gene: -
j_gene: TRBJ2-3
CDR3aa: CASSFGGTTDTQYF
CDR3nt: TGTGCCAGCAGTTTTGGGGGAACCACAGATACGCAGTATTTT

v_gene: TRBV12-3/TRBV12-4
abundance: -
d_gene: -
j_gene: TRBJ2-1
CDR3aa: CASSLAGESGEQFF
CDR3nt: TGTGCCAGCAGTTTAGCGGGAGAATCAGGGGAGCAGTTCTTC

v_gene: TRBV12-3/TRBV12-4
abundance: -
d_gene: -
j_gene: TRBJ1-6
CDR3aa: CASSLMAGSNSPLHF
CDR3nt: TGTGCCAGCAGTTTAATGGCAGGGTCGAATTCACCCCTCCACTTT

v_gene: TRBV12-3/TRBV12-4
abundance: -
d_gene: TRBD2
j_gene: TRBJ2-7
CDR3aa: CASSLGEGEEYF
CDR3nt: TGTGCCAGCAGTTTGGGGGAGGGCGAGGAGTACTTC

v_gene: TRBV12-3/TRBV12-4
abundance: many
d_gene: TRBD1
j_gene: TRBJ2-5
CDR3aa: CASSPQGAPGETQYF
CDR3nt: TGTGCCAGCAGCCCTCAGGGGGCGCCAGGGGAGACCCAGTACTTC

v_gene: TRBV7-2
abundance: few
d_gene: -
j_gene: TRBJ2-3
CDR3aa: CASSLEWSTDTQYF
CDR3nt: TGTGCCAGCAGCTTAGAATGGAGCACAGATACGCAGTATTTT

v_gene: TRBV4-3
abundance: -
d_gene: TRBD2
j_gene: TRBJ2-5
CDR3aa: CASSQELAGGETQYF
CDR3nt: TGCGCCAGCAGCCAGGAACTAGCGGGAGGGGAGACCCAGTACTTC

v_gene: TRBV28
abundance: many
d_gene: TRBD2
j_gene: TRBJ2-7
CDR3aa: CASKREVGFYEQYF
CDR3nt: TGTGCCAGCAAACGGGAGGTGGGATTCTACGAGCAGTACTTC

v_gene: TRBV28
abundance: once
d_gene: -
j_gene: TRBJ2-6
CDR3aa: CASSLVGGLAGANVLTF
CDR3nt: TGTGCCAGCAGTTTGGTGGGGGGTCTAGCTGGGGCCAACGTCCTGACTTTC

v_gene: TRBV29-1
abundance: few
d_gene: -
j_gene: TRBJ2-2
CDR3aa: CSVAELSTGELFF
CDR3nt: TGCAGCGTTGCAGAGTTAAGCACCGGGGAGCTGTTTTTT

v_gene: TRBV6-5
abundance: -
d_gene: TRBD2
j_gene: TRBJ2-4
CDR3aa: CASSSTSGRLAKNIQYF
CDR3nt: TGTGCCAGCAGTAGTACTAGCGGGAGATTGGCCAAAAACATTCAGTACTTC

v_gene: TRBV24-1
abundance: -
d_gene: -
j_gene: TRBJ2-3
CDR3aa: CATRGESTDTQYF
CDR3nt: TGTGCCACCAGAGGGGAATCCACAGATACGCAGTATTTT

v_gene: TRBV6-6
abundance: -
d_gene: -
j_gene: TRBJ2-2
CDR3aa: CASSVKTRSGELFF
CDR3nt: TGTGCCAGCAGTGTAAAGACTAGATCCGGGGAGCTGTTTTTT

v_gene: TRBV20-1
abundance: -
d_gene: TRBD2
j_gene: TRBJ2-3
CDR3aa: CSARLAGAFTDTQYF
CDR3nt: TGCAGTGCTAGACTAGCGGGGGCCTTCACAGATACGCAGTATTTT

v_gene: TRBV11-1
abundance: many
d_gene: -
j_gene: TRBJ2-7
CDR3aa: CASSNRLGEGGYEQYF
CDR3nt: TGTGCCAGCAGCAACCGACTTGGGGAGGGGGGCTACGAGCAGTACTTC

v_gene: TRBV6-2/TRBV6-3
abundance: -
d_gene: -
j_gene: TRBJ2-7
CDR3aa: CASSYESLPSYEQYF
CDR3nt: TGTGCCAGCAGTTATGAAAGCCTACCCTCCTACGAGCAGTACTTC

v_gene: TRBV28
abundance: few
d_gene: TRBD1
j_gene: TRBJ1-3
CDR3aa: CASSLDDRGPGNTIYF
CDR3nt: TGTGCCAGCAGTTTGGACGACAGGGGGCCTGGAAACACCATATATTTT

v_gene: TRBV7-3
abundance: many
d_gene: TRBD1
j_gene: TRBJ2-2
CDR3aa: CASSPTTGTGGPGELFF
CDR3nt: TGTGCCAGCAGCCCTACGACCGGGACAGGAGGTCCCGGGGAGCTGTTTTTT

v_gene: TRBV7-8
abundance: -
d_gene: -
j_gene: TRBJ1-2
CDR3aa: CASSLAFGGGYTF
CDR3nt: TGTGCCAGCAGCTTAGCCTTCGGTGGCGGCTACACCTTC

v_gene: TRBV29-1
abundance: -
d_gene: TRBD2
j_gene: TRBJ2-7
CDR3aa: CSVRGGPAYEQYF
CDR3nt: TGCAGCGTTCGGGGGGGGCCAGCCTACGAGCAGTACTTC

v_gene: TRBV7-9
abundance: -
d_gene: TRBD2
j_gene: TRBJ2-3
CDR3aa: CASSRSGSADTQYF
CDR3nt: TGTGCCAGCAGCCGTAGCGGGAGCGCAGATACGCAGTATTTT

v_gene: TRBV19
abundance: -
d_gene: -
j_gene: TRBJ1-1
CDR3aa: CASTRGGTTNTEAFF
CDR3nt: TGTGCCAGTACTCGGGGCGGGACGACGAACACTGAAGCTTTCTTT

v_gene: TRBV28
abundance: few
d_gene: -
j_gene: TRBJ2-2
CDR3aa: CASRGGPHTGELFF
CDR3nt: TGTGCCAGCAGAGGGGGGCCCCACACCGGGGAGCTGTTTTTT